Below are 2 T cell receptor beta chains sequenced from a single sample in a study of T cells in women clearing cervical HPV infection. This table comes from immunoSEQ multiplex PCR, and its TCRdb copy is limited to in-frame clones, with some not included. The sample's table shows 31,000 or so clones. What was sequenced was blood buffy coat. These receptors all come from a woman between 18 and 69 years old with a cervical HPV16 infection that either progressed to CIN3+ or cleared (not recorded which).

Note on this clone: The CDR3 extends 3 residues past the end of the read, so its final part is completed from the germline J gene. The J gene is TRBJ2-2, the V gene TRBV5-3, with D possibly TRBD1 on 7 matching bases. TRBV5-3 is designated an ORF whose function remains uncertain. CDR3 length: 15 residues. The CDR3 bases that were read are TGTGCCAGAAGACACAGGGGTGGGGGGAATGAAAAG. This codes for CARRHRGGGNEK. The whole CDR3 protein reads CARRHRGGGNEKLFF.

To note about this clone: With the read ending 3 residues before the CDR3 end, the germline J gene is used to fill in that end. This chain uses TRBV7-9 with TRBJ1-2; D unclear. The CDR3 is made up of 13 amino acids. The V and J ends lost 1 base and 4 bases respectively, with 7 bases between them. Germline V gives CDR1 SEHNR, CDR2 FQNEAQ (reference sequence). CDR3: CASSLDRFYGYTF. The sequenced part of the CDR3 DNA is TGTGCCAGCAGCTTAGACAGATTCTATGGC.